The next 28 T cell receptor beta chains were all read from a single sample in a study of cytomegalovirus exposure and HLA in healthy donors. Amplification used 60 Vbeta primers and 13 Jbeta primers. Clones were read by immunoSEQ multiplex PCR, and TCRdb kept only the in-frame ones, dropping some. The profile covers approximately 160,000 clones, with roughly 77% appearing a single time and about 2.4% taken by the ten largest. The material sequenced was PBMCs. These receptors all stem from a woman between 40 and 50 years old in good health and CMV-seropositive.

The CDR3 region is CASSSGQGGRNGYTF. CDR3 coding DNA: TGTGCCAGCAGTTCTGGACAGGGAGGTAGGAATGGCTACACCTTC. The chain combines TRBV28 with TRBJ1-2, with TRBD1 matching 8 bases. This CDR3 is 15 amino acids long. The V gene end was trimmed by 4 bases and the J gene end by 6 bases; junction bases not matched to a gene: 10. The germline CDR1 and CDR2 sequences are MDHEN and SYDVKM.

The V call is TRBV25-1, the J call TRBJ2-3; perhaps TRBD2 as D (5 bases). V was shortened by 2 bases and J by 1 base, with 13 bases between the two germline ends. This CDR3 spans 16 amino acids. The germline gives CDR1 MGHDK, CDR2 SYGVNS. CDR3 DNA sequence: TGTGCCAGCAGTGAAGGTGGAACGCGGGGCACAGATACGCAGTATTTT. As protein: CASSEGGTRGTDTQYF.

The rearrangement uses TRBV7-2 and TRBJ2-3; D perhaps matches TRBD2 (5 bases). Trimming removed 5 bases from V and 2 bases from J, with 17 bases in between. Germline V gives CDR1 SGHTA, CDR2 FQGNSA. The CDR3 spans 16 residues. The CDR3 bases are TGTGCCAGCAGCCAAAAACGCGGGCCGATCACAGATACGCAGTATTTT. Translated, it gives CASSQKRGPITDTQYF.

The table lists this clone with a few counts. The V and J genes are TRBV14 and TRBJ2-5, with D uncertain. Looked up from germline, CDR1 is SGHDN and CDR2 is FVKESK. The CDR3 is 13 amino acids. V was trimmed by 3 bases and J by 5 bases, leaving 10 bases between them. As DNA, the CDR3 is TGTGCCAGCAGCCAGAGGCCTCGTGAGACCCAGTACTTC. Residues: CASSQRPRETQYF. Full variable domain (outside the CDR3, taken from reference TRBV14 and TRBJ2-5): EAGVTQFPSHSVIEKGQTVTLRCDPISGHDNLYWYRRVMGKEIKFLLHFVKESKQDESGMPNNRFLAERTGGTYSTLKVQPAELEDSGVYFCASSQRPRETQYFGPGTRLLVL.

The chain couples TRBV28 to TRBJ2-1; 7 bases agree with TRBD2. Trimming took 4 bases from V and 3 from J; bases not matched to a gene: 3. Germline loops: CDR1 MDHEN, CDR2 SYDVKM. CDR3 length: 14 residues. CDR3 coding DNA: TGTGCCAGCAGTTCTGGGGGGGACTACAATGAGCAGTTCTTC. It specifies CASSSGGDYNEQFF. The full variable domain, in which reference TRBV28 and TRBJ2-1 provide the parts outside the CDR3, is DVKVTQSSRYLVKRTGEKVFLECVQDMDHENMFWYRQDPGLGLRLIYFSYDVKMKEKGDIPEGYSVSREKKERFSLILESASTNQTSMYLCASSSGGDYNEQFFGPGTRLTVL.

This rearrangement joins TRBV5-1 to TRBJ2-5; 9 bases are a match to TRBD1. This CDR3 has 14 amino acids. Per the germline V gene, CDR1 is SGHRS and CDR2 is YFSETQ. Trimming at V came to 4 bases and at J to 5 bases, leaving 6 bases not matched to a gene. CDR3 DNA: TGCGCCAGCAGCCCACAGGGGGCCGGGGAGACCCAGTACTTC. Residues: CASSPQGAGETQYF. The full variable domain, with the rest looked up from reference TRBV5-1 and TRBJ2-5, is KAGVTQTPRYLIKTRGQQVTLSCSPISGHRSVSWYQQTPGQGLQFLFEYFSETQRNKGNFPGRFSGRQFSNSRSEMNVSTLELGDSALYLCASSPQGAGETQYFGPGTRLLVL.

The chain employs TRBV19 and TRBJ1-2; D call uncertain. The CDR3 spans 13 residues. The germline gives CDR1 LNHDA, CDR2 SQIVND (reference sequence). The ends were cut back, 3 bases at V and 2 bases at J, with 7 bases in the middle. The CDR3 loop is CASSISANYGYTF. DNA for the CDR3: TGTGCCAGTAGTATCTCAGCGAACTATGGCTACACCTTC.

The V and J genes are TRBV30 and TRBJ2-7, with 9 bases matching TRBD1. The CDR3 is made up of 14 amino acids. J gave up 6 bases and V 3 bases, and 9 bases lay outside the gene matches. The V gene's germline CDR1 is GTSNPN and CDR2 SVGIG (reference sequence). CDR3 in amino acids: CAWSLWDREFEQYF. CDR3 in DNA: TGTGCCTGGAGCCTATGGGACAGGGAATTCGAGCAGTACTTC.

The rearrangement joins TRBV21-1 to TRBJ2-7; the listed D gene, TRBD2, was not tested against the DNA. TRBV21-1 is reported as a pseudogene. CDR3 length equals 14 residues. CDR3 loop: CASSNNRGPYEQYF. In nucleotides, the CDR3 is TGTGCCAGCAGCAATAACCGAGGCCCCTACGAGCAGTACTTC.

The chain employs TRBV10-2 and TRBJ2-5, with a weak D call TRBD1 (7 bases). The V end was cut by 6 bases, the J end by 5 bases, with 13 bases between. This CDR3 has 13 amino acids. The germline CDR1 and CDR2 sequences are WSHSY and SAAADI. CDR3: CASRAGGWETQYF. For the CDR3, the DNA is TGCGCCAGCAGAGCAGGGGGGTGGGAGACCCAGTACTTC.

The chain employs TRBV7-9 and TRBJ1-1; the D is unclear. The CDR3 has 15 amino acids. The V end was cut by 8 bases, the J end by 1 base, with 17 bases between. In germline, CDR1 is SEHNR, CDR2 FQNEAQ (reference sequence). The CDR3 DNA reads TGTGCCAGCGTCCCCGAGGGCAGGCCGAACACTGAAGCTTTCTTT. Its translation is CASVPEGRPNTEAFF.

The V and J genes are TRBV5-6 and TRBJ2-5; 7 bases line up with TRBD1. Looked up from germline, CDR1 is SGHDT and CDR2 is YYEEEE. This CDR3 is built from 12 residues. With 3 bases clipped from V and 10 bases from J, the junction kept 6 bases outside the gene matches. Written as DNA, the CDR3 is TGTGCCAGCAGCTCCGGACAGGCGGACCAGTACTTC. Protein product: CASSSGQADQYF.

This chain links TRBV6-5 with TRBJ2-7; 9 bases are shared with TRBD1. The CDR3 is 16 amino acids. Losses at the gene ends were 0 bases for V and 2 bases for J; bases not matched to a gene: 5. In germline, CDR1 is MNHEY, CDR2 SVGAGI. The CDR3 spells CASSYSGTGSAYEQYF. CDR3 DNA: TGTGCCAGCAGTTACTCGGGGACAGGGAGCGCCTACGAGCAGTACTTC.

The gene calls are TRBV2 and TRBJ2-5; 8 bases line up with TRBD2. From germline, CDR1 is SNHLY and CDR2 FYNNEI. The CDR3 has 15 amino acids. V dropped 5 bases and J dropped 5; count of bases not matched to a gene: 10. This CDR3 reads CASSSQIGGRETQYF. The CDR3 nucleotides are TGTGCCAGCAGTTCCCAGATTGGCGGGAGGGAGACCCAGTACTTC.

The V gene is TRBV5-1, the J gene TRBJ1-1, with 7 bases matching TRBD1. Unmatched junction bases numbered 3, after V lost 6 bases and J lost 1 base. There are 13 residues in the CDR3. Germline V gene data show CDR1 as SGHRS and CDR2 as YFSETQ. The CDR3 reads CASNPGGNTEAFF. The DNA for the CDR3 is TGCGCCAGCAACCCAGGGGGGAACACTGAAGCTTTCTTT.

V gene TRBV7-9 combines with J gene TRBJ2-3; 8 bases map to TRBD2. The CDR3 consists of 15 residues. V lost 3 bases to trimming and J lost 5 bases; unmatched junction nucleotides: 7. Germline CDR1 reads SEHNR; CDR2 reads FQNEAQ (reference sequence). CDR3 loop: CASSFRAGGRDTQYF. CDR3 in DNA: TGTGCCAGCAGCTTTAGGGCGGGAGGCCGAGATACGCAGTATTTT. The variable domain in full, completed from reference TRBV7-9 and TRBJ2-3, reads DTGVSQNPRHKITKRGQNVTFRCDPISEHNRLYWYRQTLGQGPEFLTYFQNEAQLEKSRLLSDRFSAERPKGSFSTLEIQRTEQGDSAMYLCASSFRAGGRDTQYFGPGTRLTVL.

The chain links TRBV5-1 to TRBJ1-2; D is possibly TRBD1 (6 bases). Germline CDR1 and CDR2: SGHRS and YFSETQ. V was cut by 4 bases and J by 4 bases, with 17 bases left in between. The CDR3 contains 15 residues. CDR3: CASSRNRDEGYGYTF. The CDR3 DNA sequence: TGCGCCAGCAGCCGGAACAGGGACGAGGGCTATGGCTACACCTTC.

The rearrangement links TRBV6-5 to TRBJ1-1, with TRBD1 matching over 7 bases. CDR3 length equals 14 residues. The germline gives CDR1 MNHEY, CDR2 SVGAGI. After removal of 3 bases from V and 7 bases from J, the junction contained 8 bases not matched to a gene. This chain's CDR3 is CASSYRGLKGEAFF. The CDR3 DNA follows: TGTGCCAGCAGTTATAGGGGGCTGAAGGGTGAAGCTTTCTTT.

The chain is built from TRBV2 and TRBJ1-5; weak D call: TRBD1 (6 bases). This CDR3 region has 16 residues. From germline, CDR1 is SNHLY and CDR2 FYNNEI. Trimming cost V 7 bases and J 1 base, with 17 bases left between them. The CDR3 reads CASTAGGALSNQPQHF. In DNA form, the CDR3 reads TGTGCCAGCACAGCCGGGGGGGCTCTAAGCAATCAGCCCCAGCATTTT.

The CDR3 region is CASSLYGQGAENTQYF. DNA for the CDR3: TGTGCCAGCAGCTTATACGGACAGGGGGCTGAAAATACGCAGTATTTT. J is TRBJ2-3 and V is TRBV7-9; 11 nucleotides agree with TRBD1. CDR3 size: 16 residues. The ends lost 2 bases at V and 7 bases at J; junction bases unmatched: 8. The germline V gene has CDR1 SEHNR and CDR2 FQNEAQ (reference sequence).

V usage is TRBV28 and J usage is TRBJ1-2; maybe TRBD1 (5 bases). This CDR3 spans 13 amino acids. V lost 3 bases and J lost 8, with 13 bases in between. Germline V lookup: CDR1 MDHEN, CDR2 SYDVKM. The CDR3: CASSFQGDRGYTF. Here the CDR3 DNA reads TGTGCCAGCAGTTTTCAAGGGGATCGGGGCTACACCTTC.

The genes are TRBV19 and TRBJ2-7; D is perhaps TRBD1 (7 bases). V was cut by 4 bases and J by 2 bases, with 21 bases left in between. The germline CDR1 and CDR2 sequences are LNHDA and SQIVND (reference sequence). The CDR3 loop spans 17 amino acids. The CDR3 reads CASSTYRGTVGPYEQYF. CDR3 sequence (DNA): TGTGCCAGTAGTACCTACCGCGGGACAGTTGGACCCTACGAGCAGTACTTC.

The V and J genes are TRBV7-6 and TRBJ2-7, with D unresolved. Per germline, CDR1 SGHVS and CDR2 FNYEAQ. Trimming took off 4 bases at V and 7 bases at J, with 11 bases between the two ends. This CDR3 region has 12 residues. DNA for the CDR3: TGTGCCAGCAGCTCAAGCACGGGTGAGCAGTACTTC. As protein: CASSSSTGEQYF.

This chain connects TRBV6-1 to TRBJ2-7; D is unclear. V gave up 1 base and J gave up 3 bases, with 13 bases separating them. The CDR3 extends over 15 amino acids. CDR1 and CDR2 (germline): MNHNS, SASEGT. The CDR3 region is CASSEVNSFLYEQYF. The CDR3 nucleotides are TGTGCCAGCAGTGAAGTTAACAGTTTCCTCTACGAGCAGTACTTC.

This clone has just a few counts. This chain uses TRBV7-6 with TRBJ2-3, with 8 bases that match TRBD1. J was trimmed by 1 base and V by 4 bases; bases with no gene match: 4. This CDR3 comprises 15 residues. Germline V gene data show CDR1 as SGHVS and CDR2 as FNYEAQ. The CDR3 sequence is CASSSGGAGTDTQYF. The CDR3, as DNA: TGTGCCAGCAGCTCAGGGGGCGCCGGCACAGATACGCAGTATTTT.

The sample holds a few counts of this clone. The CDR3 spells CASSQDWPISNQPQHF. The CDR3 DNA sequence: TGTGCCAGCAGCCAAGATTGGCCGATTAGCAATCAGCCCCAGCATTTT. V is TRBV7-2 and J is TRBJ1-5; no reliable D call. This CDR3 spans 16 amino acids. The V and J ends lost 5 bases and 0 bases respectively, with 14 bases between them. The germline gives CDR1 SGHTA, CDR2 FQGNSA.

The chain is built from TRBV19 and TRBJ1-5; TRBD1 matches at 9 bases. Germline CDR1 is LNHDA and CDR2 is SQIVND (reference sequence). This CDR3 spans 12 amino acids. The trim removed 9 bases at V and 5 bases at J, leaving 2 bases unmatched. The CDR3 reads CASRQGDQPQHF. As DNA, the CDR3 is TGTGCCAGCCGACAGGGGGATCAGCCCCAGCATTTT.

This rearrangement joins TRBV7-8 to TRBJ2-3; maybe TRBD2 (5 bases). CDR1 is SGHVS, CDR2 FQNEAQ, per germline. V was shortened by 5 bases and J by 4 bases, with 22 bases between the two germline ends. The CDR3 spans 17 residues. As DNA, the CDR3 is TGTGCCAGCAGCCCCCCCGCTAGCTCCCGCAAGGCAGATACGCAGTATTTT. Amino acid sequence: CASSPPASSRKADTQYF.